This T cell receptor beta chain was captured by sequencing in a study of blood T cells in healthy people across ages. As concerns this clonotype: What it recognizes is unknown.

Overall study results and limits: Unsorted PBMCs prevented conclusive naive versus antigen-experienced comparison. Donor CMV status, an unknown factor, possibly confounded changes in expanded clonotypes. Fewer expanded clones and more diversity marked long-lived versus aged donors.

V lost 4 bases and J 7 bases, leaving 8 bases between the germline ends. CDR1 and CDR2 from the germline V gene are LGHNT and FRNRAP. The CDR3 is 12 amino acids. A J-beta primer mix and a sample-barcoded 5' primer were used in a second PCR of about 7 to 11 cycles. TCRdb reprocessed the 5' RACE reads via MiXCR and lists one record per CDR3 protein. Of 450,000 to 700,000 distinct CDR3 sequences listed, approximately 30% are singletons. Staff drew roughly 10 milliliters of peripheral blood from each donor. Specimen: blood. V is TRBV12-5 and J is TRBJ2-1; no firm D call. The sequence was obtained from a woman in her 70s in good health. The CDR3 here is CASGSDLNEQFF. The DNA of the CDR3 is TGTGCTAGTGGTTCCGACCTAAATGAGCAGTTCTTC.